This T cell receptor beta chain was identified during a study of shared clonotypes between healthy human individuals. Study conclusions and caveats: Generally, estimated richness proved larger in naive subsets than it did in memory subsets.

Turning to this clone: The antigen remains unidentified.

CDR3 length equals 15 residues. The germline CDR1 and CDR2 sequences are SEHNR and FQNEAQ (reference sequence). The J segment lost 2 bases and the V segment lost 5 bases, leaving 7 bases of the junction unmatched. Healthy HIV-negative adults without recent acute infections or vaccinations served as donors. CD8 memory pooled CD45RO+ cells and CCR7-negative CD45RA+ TemRA cells. Method: immunoSEQ multiplex PCR; TCRdb's copy keeps in-frame clones and lacks some. The table lists about 690,000 clones, 90% of them singletons, with 34% in the top ten. The clonotype comes from a man between 18 and 35 years old in good health. Some clones in this sample may be carry-over from other donors' samples. The chain couples TRBV7-9 to TRBJ2-3; 7 positions agree with TRBD1. Sequenced: memory CD8+ T cells from PBMCs. The subset: CD45RO+ cells pooled with CCR7-negative TemRA cells. DNA for the CDR3: TGTGCCAGCAGCCGCCGGGACAGCCACACAGATACGCAGTATTTT. It codes for CASSRRDSHTDTQYF.